The 27 T cell receptor beta chains below all came from one sample that was sequenced in a study of metastatic and nonmetastatic thyroid tumors. All patients were untreated before thyroid surgery. TCRdb ran MiXCR on the PCR reads. The table has 30,000 to 35,000 clones, roughly 20% seen once. Material for sequencing was tumor tissue. These receptors were collected from a male donor with papillary thyroid cancer or a benign thyroid nodule (not recorded which). Some clones in this sample may be carry-over from other donors' samples.

This clone was recorded at least ten times. In DNA form, the CDR3 reads TGTGCCAGCAGCTTAACATGGTCCTCAGATACGCAGTATTTT. Translated: CASSLTWSSDTQYF. The chain couples TRBV7-3 to TRBJ2-3; no firm D call. V lost 0 bases and J 4 bases, leaving 8 bases between the germline ends. The germline V gene has CDR1 SGHTA and CDR2 FQGTGA. The CDR3 runs 14 residues. The full variable domain, its missing parts supplied by reference TRBV7-3 and TRBJ2-3, is GAGVSQTPSNKVTEKGKYVELRCDPISGHTALYWYRQSLGQGPEFLIYFQGTGAADDSGLPNDRFFAVRPEGSVSTLKIQRTERGDSAVYLCASSLTWSSDTQYFGPGTRLTVL.

The genes are TRBV6-1 and TRBJ2-7, with TRBD2 as a possible D gene (7 bases). Trimming left V 5 bases short and J 3 bases short, with 20 bases between. CDR3 size: 16 residues. CDR1 is MNHNS and CDR2 is SASEGT in the germline V gene. This chain's CDR3 is CASSPGEEGGGYEQYF. In DNA, the CDR3 is TGTGCCAGCAGTCCAGGTGAAGAGGGAGGGGGCTACGAGCAGTACTTC.

By share, this clone ranks as medium-sized. This rearrangement joins TRBV20-1 to TRBJ2-7, with 10 positions matching TRBD2. The length of the CDR3 is 15 residues. Germline CDR1 is DFQATT and CDR2 is SNEGSKA (reference sequence). Trimming removed 3 bases from V and 3 bases from J; junction bases left unmatched: 8. The CDR3 loop reads CSASETSGVFYEQYF. The CDR3 nucleotides read TGCAGTGCTAGTGAAACTAGCGGGGTCTTCTACGAGCAGTACTTC.

This clone was recorded at least ten times. This chain's CDR3 is CASSRQGAGNQPQHF. CDR3 nucleotide sequence: TGTGCCAGTAGTAGACAGGGGGCGGGCAATCAGCCCCAGCATTTT. V gene TRBV19 combines with J gene TRBJ1-5; 10 bases align to TRBD1. Germline values: CDR1 LNHDA, CDR2 SQIVND (reference sequence). The CDR3 has 15 amino acids. After removal of 4 bases from V and 2 bases from J, the junction contained 2 bases not matched to a gene.

Ten or more counts support this clone. At the DNA level, this CDR3 is encoded by other sequences in the same sample as well. This chain links TRBV5-1 with TRBJ2-2; TRBD1 might be the D (8 bases). V lost 0 bases and J lost 1, with 13 bases in between. This CDR3 is built from 17 residues. Germline-derived CDR1 and CDR2 are SGHRS and YFSETQ. The CDR3 loop reads CASSLAGGTGNTGELFF. The CDR3 nucleotides read TGCGCCAGCAGCTTGGCCGGGGGGACAGGGAACACCGGGGAGCTGTTTTTT.

This clone has a single count. The rearrangement links TRBV14 to TRBJ2-7, with 7 bases aligning to TRBD1. This CDR3 is 14 amino acids long. Germline-derived CDR1 and CDR2 are SGHDN and FVKESK. V lost 1 base and J lost 1; bases outside the gene matches: 1. DNA of the CDR3: TGTGCCAGCAGCCAAGGACAGGGTTCCTACGAGCAGTACTTC. Translating it yields CASSQGQGSYEQYF.

This chain joins TRBV7-2 and TRBJ2-7, with D perhaps being TRBD1 or TRBD2 (6 bases each). The CDR3 sequence is 13 residues long. In germline, CDR1 is SGHTA, CDR2 FQGNSA. V lost 7 bases to trimming and J lost 7 bases, with 17 bases between them. The CDR3 DNA follows: TGTGCCAGCAAGACTTGGGGGGCGCGAGAGCAGTACTTC. Its translation is CASKTWGAREQYF.

This clone was seen repeatedly, ten times or more. This chain joins TRBV4-1 and TRBJ1-1, with D unclear. The CDR3 loop spans 15 amino acids. With 1 base removed from V and 4 bases from J, the gap between germline ends came to 13 bases. CDR1 and CDR2 from the germline V gene are MGHRA and YSYEKL. CDR3 bases: TGCGCCAGCAGCCAAGGAGGAAATGGGGTCACTGAAGCTTTCTTT. Translated, it gives CASSQGGNGVTEAFF.

This clone was counted many times. This rearrangement joins TRBV10-2 to TRBJ2-3; 8 bases are shared with TRBD2. CDR1 and CDR2 from the germline V gene are WSHSY and SAAADI. V dropped 2 bases and J dropped 2; count of bases not matched to a gene: 9. This CDR3 spans 17 amino acids. CDR3 DNA sequence: TGCGCCAGCAGTGAGGGGGGCGGGAGGCCTCCCACAGATACGCAGTATTTT. Amino acids: CASSEGGGRPPTDTQYF.

This clone was picked up many times. The rearrangement joins TRBV7-2 to TRBJ2-6; D ambiguous. Looked up from germline, CDR1 is SGHTA and CDR2 is FQGNSA. The CDR3 is made up of 15 amino acids. V gave up 5 bases and J gave up 4 bases, with 12 bases separating them. The CDR3 spells CASSESSSGANVLTF. As DNA, the CDR3 is TGTGCCAGCAGCGAAAGCAGCTCCGGGGCCAACGTCCTGACTTTC.

This clone is medium-sized. This sequence joins TRBV2 and TRBJ1-1; 8 nucleotides agree with TRBD1. V dropped 3 bases and J dropped 1; count of bases not matched to a gene: 7. The CDR3 contains 16 residues. Germline-derived CDR1 and CDR2 are SNHLY and FYNNEI. CDR3 region: CASSEYHQGANTEAFF. In DNA, the CDR3 is TGTGCCAGCAGTGAGTACCACCAGGGGGCGAACACTGAAGCTTTCTTT.

This clone was detected many times. The chain joins TRBV6-5 to TRBJ2-2; D not resolved. V lost 2 bases and J 1 base, leaving 5 bases between the germline ends. CDR1 MNHEY and CDR2 SVGAGI come from the germline V gene. This CDR3 is 14 amino acids long. In DNA, the CDR3 is TGTGCCAGCAGTTACCGCCAGAACACCGGGGAGCTGTTTTTT. This sequence encodes CASSYRQNTGELFF.

The V and J genes are TRBV20-1 and TRBJ2-1; 7 bases match TRBD2. The CDR3 is 15 amino acids. Germline V gives CDR1 DFQATT, CDR2 SNEGSKA (reference sequence). The trim removed 4 bases at V and 4 bases at J, leaving 10 bases unmatched. The CDR3 DNA is TGCAGTGCTAAAAAAACGGGAGGCCTGTACAATGAGCAGTTCTTC. Its translation is CSAKKTGGLYNEQFF.

This chain connects TRBV18 to TRBJ2-7, with D possibly matching TRBD1 (6 bases). Germline V gives CDR1 KGHSH, CDR2 LQKENI. V was shortened by 5 bases and J by 7 bases, with 12 bases between the two germline ends. The CDR3 extends over 12 amino acids. The CDR3 coding sequence is TGTGCCAGCTCAACACAGGGAATTGAGCAGTACTTC. Its translation: CASSTQGIEQYF. Full variable domain (rest looked up from reference TRBV18 and TRBJ2-7): NAGVMQNPRHLVRRRGQEARLRCSPMKGHSHVYWYRQLPEEGLKFMVYLQKENIIDESGMPKERFSAEFPKEGPSILRIQQVVRGDSAAYFCASSTQGIEQYFGPGTRLTVT.

The count of this clone is one. The chain recombines TRBV9 with TRBJ2-7; 10 bases fit TRBD2. Germline V gene lookup returns CDR1 SGDLS and CDR2 YYNGEE. The CDR3 runs to 15 residues. J was trimmed by 1 base and V by 3 bases; bases with no gene match: 4. The CDR3 is CASSAQAGGSYEQYF. As DNA, the CDR3 is TGTGCCAGCAGCGCGCAAGCGGGGGGGTCCTACGAGCAGTACTTC.

This clone was seen many times. This chain links TRBV3-1 with TRBJ2-1, with TRBD2 matching 7 bases. This CDR3 has 15 amino acids. Trimming cost V 4 bases and J 9 bases; bases outside gene matches: 12. The V gene's germline CDR1 is LGHDT and CDR2 YNNKEL (reference sequence). CDR3 bases: TGTGCCAGCAGCCCCGACTCGCGGGAGAGGGGTGAGCAGTTCTTC. Amino acids: CASSPDSRERGEQFF.

In this sample, this clone turned up many times. The CDR3 sequence is CASSLGTSGSETQYF. The CDR3 bases are TGTGCCAGCAGTTTAGGGACTAGCGGGAGTGAGACCCAGTACTTC. J is TRBJ2-5 and V is TRBV27; 14 nucleotides line up with TRBD2. CDR1 is MNHEY and CDR2 is SMNVEV in the germline V gene (reference sequence). The J segment lost 5 bases and the V segment lost 2 bases, leaving 1 base of the junction unmatched. This CDR3 region has 15 residues.

CDR3 DNA sequence: TGTGCCAGCAGCTTTGCCGGGAGGGCCGGGGAGCTGTTTTTT. Its protein product is CASSFAGRAGELFF. This chain connects TRBV3-1 to TRBJ2-2; TRBD2 agrees at 8 bases. Germline CDR1 reads LGHDT; CDR2 reads YNNKEL (reference sequence). The J segment lost 6 bases and the V segment lost 5 bases, leaving 5 bases of the junction unmatched. This CDR3 comprises 14 residues.

This clone is classed as medium-sized. The chain employs TRBV28 and TRBJ1-1; D might be TRBD1 (5 bases). Germline V lookup: CDR1 MDHEN, CDR2 SYDVKM. V lost 9 bases, J lost 0 bases, and 11 bases lay in between. The CDR3 length is 13 residues. Written as DNA, the CDR3 is TGTGCCAGTGGCCAGGGTTTGAACACTGAAGCTTTCTTT. Translated: CASGQGLNTEAFF.

This rearrangement joins TRBV11-3 to TRBJ2-3; D unresolved. Germline CDR1 reads SGHNT; CDR2 reads YENEEA. Trimming cost V 4 bases and J 3 bases, with 11 bases left between them. The CDR3 extends over 14 amino acids. The CDR3 spells CASSYYGVTDTQYF. The CDR3 nucleotides read TGTGCCAGCAGCTATTATGGCGTTACAGATACGCAGTATTTT.

The sample holds a few counts of this clone. This chain links TRBV27 with TRBJ2-1; perhaps TRBD1 as D (5 bases). V lost 6 bases and J 10 bases, leaving 13 bases between the germline ends. This CDR3 has 12 amino acids. Germline CDR1 MNHEY, CDR2 SMNVEV (reference sequence). Written as DNA, the CDR3 is TGTGCCAGCAGGGACGTTGGACAAGAGCAGTTCTTC. Its protein product is CASRDVGQEQFF.

The CDR3 DNA follows: TGTGCCAGCAGCTTACGGACTGGAGAGACAAAGTACTTC. Amino acid sequence: CASSLRTGETKYF. V is TRBV7-2 and J is TRBJ2-5, with D tentatively TRBD2 (5 bases). The V gene lost 2 bases and the J gene lost 12 bases, with 16 bases spanning the gap. The CDR3 has 13 amino acids. Germline lookup yields CDR1 SGHTA and CDR2 FQGNSA.

The table lists this clone with a few counts. The chain joins TRBV24-1 to TRBJ2-3; TRBD1 matches 10 bases. The CDR3 is made up of 14 amino acids. Germline lookup yields CDR1 KGHDR and CDR2 SFDVKD. Germline trimming cut 12 bases from V and 7 bases from J; bases unmatched to any gene: 12. The CDR3, as DNA: TGTGCCGCCGCCGGGACAGGGGTCTCATATACGCAGTATTTT. This translates into CAAAGTGVSYTQYF.

This clone showed up many times. V gene TRBV29-1 combines with J gene TRBJ2-2; D gene ambiguous. Looked up from germline, CDR1 is SQVTM and CDR2 is ANQGSEA. The CDR3 has 13 amino acids. Deletions cut 4 bases from V and 6 bases from J, with 12 bases between. CDR3 bases: TGCAGCGTTGGGGAAGCTTACTCCGGGGAGCTGTTTTTT. Translated: CSVGEAYSGELFF.

This clone occurred many times. The chain recombines TRBV30 with TRBJ2-1; 7 bases align to TRBD1. V was clipped by 5 bases and J by 5 bases; unmatched bases: 6. This CDR3 is 13 amino acids long. Looked up from germline, CDR1 is GTSNPN and CDR2 is SVGIG (reference sequence). In nucleotides, the CDR3 is TGTGCCTGGGAGGGGGCGAACAACAATGAGCAGTTCTTC. This sequence encodes CAWEGANNNEQFF.

In regard to this clone: No conserved phenylalanine or tryptophan ends this CDR3, so it is likely a read error. V and J are TRBV5-1 and TRBJ2-7, with a possible D match to TRBD2 (6 bases). The V gene's germline CDR1 is SGHRS and CDR2 YFSETQ. CDR3 length: 14 residues. The CDR3 loop reads CAGSLGGATYEQYL. DNA for the CDR3: TGCGCCGGCAGTCTGGGGGGAGCCACCTACGAGCAGTACTTA.

V and J are TRBV20-1 and TRBJ2-7; the D is unclear. The V gene lost 1 base and the J gene lost 2 bases, with 3 bases spanning the gap. The length of the CDR3 is 11 residues. Germline CDR1 and CDR2: DFQATT and SNEGSKA (reference sequence). CDR3 bases: TGCAGTGCTAGAGGGACCTACGAGCAGTACTTC. Its translation is CSARGTYEQYF.